This T cell receptor beta chain is drawn from a study of T cell repertoires in cytomegalovirus infection. TCRdb itself ran the reads through MiXCR, one entry per CDR3 protein. This repertoire shows roughly 570,000 distinct CDR3 sequences, around two fifths found once; its top ten account for roughly 50%. Looked up from germline, CDR1 is SGHDT and CDR2 is YYEEEE. Trimming took 2 bases from V and 2 from J; bases not matched to a gene: 1. This CDR3 region has 14 residues. In regard to this clonotype: Its target is unknown. Since a much larger clone is just one base distant, this may be a read error.

Sequencing used cultured PBMCs, obtained from culture after CMV antigen stimulation. This receptor was identified in a human donor in good health (CMV status not recorded). Some clones in this sample may be carry-over from other donors' samples. The J gene is TRBJ2-4, the V gene TRBV5-6; 7 nucleotides align to TRBD2. The CDR3 is CASSFGGSKNIQYF. Written as DNA, the CDR3 is TGTGCCAGCAGCTTCGGGGGGTCCAAAAACATTCAGTACTTC.